The 18 T cell receptor beta chains below were found in one sample sequenced in a study of graft-versus-host responses after intestinal transplantation. Here immunoSEQ multiplex PCR was the method, and the copy in TCRdb shows in-frame clones only, minus some. The sample consists of about 3,000 clones, approximately 34% of them appearing once. This specimen was alloreactive CD4+ T cells from a mixed lymphocyte reaction culture, taken before transplantation. This sample's subset: CFSE-low proliferating T cells sorted from roughly six-day pre-transplant mixed lymphocyte reaction (GvH or HvG direction). The receptor set was obtained from a human patient who was an organ donor for intestinal transplantation.

The rearrangement uses TRBV5-6 and TRBJ1-2, with D unclear. Looked up from germline, CDR1 is SGHDT and CDR2 is YYEEEE. The V end lost 4 bases, the J end lost 0 bases, and 4 bases lay between the germline ends. The CDR3 sequence is 12 residues long. The CDR3: CASSISNYGYTF. For the CDR3, the DNA is TGTGCCAGCAGCATTTCTAACTATGGCTACACCTTC.

The V call is TRBV11-2, the J call TRBJ1-5; weak D call: TRBD1 (6 bases). The length of the CDR3 is 15 residues. The germline CDR1 and CDR2 sequences are SGHAT and FQNNGV. V lost 2 bases, J lost 5 bases, and 13 bases lay in between. The chain's CDR3 is CASSLRGGYDQPQHF. For the CDR3, the DNA is TGTGCCAGCAGCTTAAGGGGGGGGTACGATCAGCCCCAGCATTTT.

This clone is classed as large. The chain employs TRBV25-1 and TRBJ1-1; TRBD1 might be the D (6 bases). The germline V gene has CDR1 MGHDK and CDR2 SYGVNS. V was clipped by 1 base and J by 3 bases, with 15 bases between them. The CDR3 runs to 16 residues. For the CDR3, the DNA is TGTGCCAGCAGTGAATTTACAGGGAGGGGCCACACTGAAGCTTTCTTT. It encodes CASSEFTGRGHTEAFF. Full variable domain (outside the CDR3, taken from reference TRBV25-1 and TRBJ1-1): EADIYQTPRYLVIGTGKKITLECSQTMGHDKMYWYQQDPGMELHLIHYSYGVNSTEKGDLSSESTVSRIRTEHFPLTLESARPSHTSQYLCASSEFTGRGHTEAFFGQGTRLTVV.

This clone qualifies as medium-sized. The chain carries TRBV7-8 and TRBJ2-2; D may be TRBD1 (6 bases). The CDR3 contains 18 residues. Germline-derived CDR1 and CDR2 are SGHVS and FQNEAQ. Between the trimmed V and J ends, which lost 5 bases and 4 bases, there was a span of 23 bases. CDR3 DNA sequence: TGTGCCAGCAGCGGAAAACCTTCAGGGGACACGAGCACCGGGGAGCTGTTTTTT. Protein: CASSGKPSGDTSTGELFF.

This chain uses TRBV6-8 with TRBJ2-7; no clear D gene. From germline, CDR1 is MNHGY and CDR2 SAAAGT. The V gene lost 2 bases and the J gene lost 4 bases, with 9 bases spanning the gap. CDR3 length: 13 amino acids. CDR3 sequence: CASSYRPGYEQYF. The CDR3 coding sequence is TGTGCCAGCAGTTACCGACCCGGGTACGAGCAGTACTTC.

The genes are TRBV15 and TRBJ2-5, with 7 nucleotides matching TRBD1. V dropped 6 bases and J dropped 4; count of bases not matched to a gene: 5. CDR3 size: 13 residues. CDR1 is LNHNV, CDR2 YYDKDF, per germline (reference sequence). The CDR3 DNA is TGTGCCACCAGTAGACAGGGTGGAGAGACCCAGTACTTC. It yields the protein CATSRQGGETQYF.

Within the sample, this clone is medium-sized (0.01 to 0.1%). The chain has TRBV28 and TRBJ2-7; TRBD2 matches 9 bases. The CDR3 has 16 residues. Germline V CDR1 and CDR2: MDHEN, SYDVKM. With V trimmed by 6 bases and J by 3 bases, 12 bases remained unmatched. The CDR3, as DNA: TGTGCCAGCAGGAATGGTGGAGCGGGGGGAAACTACGAGCAGTACTTC. The encoded protein is CASRNGGAGGNYEQYF.

The rearrangement uses TRBV18 and TRBJ2-5, with D uncertain. This CDR3 spans 15 amino acids. Trimming took off 0 bases at V and 5 bases at J, with 13 bases between the two ends. In germline, CDR1 is KGHSH, CDR2 LQKENI. CDR3 DNA: TGTGCCAGCTCACCACCGTCTCTCAGAAAGGAGACCCAGTACTTC. It codes for CASSPPSLRKETQYF. The full variable domain, in which reference TRBV18 and TRBJ2-5 provide the parts outside the CDR3, is NAGVMQNPRHLVRRRGQEARLRCSPMKGHSHVYWYRQLPEEGLKFMVYLQKENIIDESGMPKERFSAEFPKEGPSILRIQQVVRGDSAAYFCASSPPSLRKETQYFGPGTRLLVL.

This clone rates as large (0.1 to 1%). The rearrangement uses TRBV7-3 and TRBJ2-5; 8 positions match TRBD1. The CDR3 runs 13 residues. Germline loops: CDR1 SGHTA, CDR2 FQGTGA. J lost 5 bases, V lost 3 bases, and 2 bases had no gene match. The DNA for the CDR3 is TGTGCCAGCAGCTTGGACAGGGAGGAGACCCAGTACTTC. Translating gives CASSLDREETQYF.

The chain uses TRBV11-2 and TRBJ1-6; TRBD1 might be the D (6 bases). Germline assignment: CDR1 SGHAT and CDR2 FQNNGV. Between the trimmed V and J ends, which lost 3 bases and 5 bases, there was a span of 11 bases. The CDR3 sequence is 15 residues long. The CDR3 nucleotides read TGTGCCAGCAGCTTCGGGGCAGGGGATAATTCACCCCTCCACTTT. It encodes CASSFGAGDNSPLHF.

The chain couples TRBV5-6 to TRBJ2-1; possible D gene TRBD2, 6 bases. The germline V and J ends were trimmed by 0 bases and 0 bases, with 10 bases remaining between them. Germline V gene sequence: CDR1 SGHDT, CDR2 YYEEEE. CDR3 length: 16 amino acids. The CDR3 sequence: CASSLAGGVSYNEQFF. The DNA for the CDR3 is TGTGCCAGCAGCTTGGCCGGGGGAGTCTCCTACAATGAGCAGTTCTTC.

The chain joins TRBV10-3 to TRBJ2-7; 9 bases align to TRBD1. Germline V gene lookup returns CDR1 ENHRY and CDR2 SYGVKD. With V trimmed by 0 bases and J by 13 bases, 13 bases remained unmatched. The CDR3 is 15 residues long. CDR3 bases: TGTGCCATCAGTGAGTCGATAAGACAGGGGGAAGGTGGATACTTC. This codes for CAISESIRQGEGGYF.

CDR3 sequence reads: CASSYRSVGGHGYTF. The CDR3 DNA sequence: TGTGCCAGCAGTTACCGGTCTGTCGGGGGCCATGGCTACACCTTC. The rearrangement uses TRBV6-5 and TRBJ1-2; TRBD1 is a possible D gene (6 bases). The V end was cut by 2 bases, the J end by 6 bases, with 16 bases between. The CDR3 is made up of 15 amino acids. CDR1 is MNHEY and CDR2 is SVGAGI in the germline V gene.

The chain uses TRBV2 and TRBJ2-5, with D possibly TRBD2 on 5 matching bases. V was pared by 6 bases and J by 5 bases, with 13 bases between. The CDR3 sequence is 13 residues long. Per the germline V gene, CDR1 is SNHLY and CDR2 is FYNNEI. The CDR3 loop is CASRPTSDETQYF. The CDR3 DNA follows: TGTGCCAGCAGACCCACTAGTGACGAGACCCAGTACTTC. Supplemented by reference TRBV2 and TRBJ2-5, the full variable domain reads EPEVTQTPSHQVTQMGQEVILRCVPISNHLYFYWYRQILGQKVEFLVSFYNNEISEKSEIFDDQFSVERPDGSNFTLKIRSTKLEDSAMYFCASRPTSDETQYFGPGTRLLVL.

This clone has a handful of counts. The gene calls are TRBV5-1 and TRBJ1-2, with D perhaps matching TRBD1 (6 bases). Trimming removed 3 bases at V and 6 bases at J, with 12 bases between. Germline lookup yields CDR1 SGHRS and CDR2 YFSETQ. The CDR3 sequence is 13 residues long. In DNA, the CDR3 is TGCGCCAGCAGCTCAACAGGGTTACATGGCTACACCTTC. It codes for CASSSTGLHGYTF. Full variable domain (outside the CDR3, taken from reference TRBV5-1 and TRBJ1-2): KAGVTQTPRYLIKTRGQQVTLSCSPISGHRSVSWYQQTPGQGLQFLFEYFSETQRNKGNFPGRFSGRQFSNSRSEMNVSTLELGDSALYLCASSSTGLHGYTFGSGTRLTVV.

This clone came up a few times. The chain uses TRBV5-1 and TRBJ1-2; no clear D. Germline values: CDR1 SGHRS, CDR2 YFSETQ. The CDR3 sequence is 12 residues long. Trimming left V 0 bases short and J 6 bases short, with 6 bases between. CDR3 bases: TGCGCCAGCAGCTTGGTAGGGAATGGCTACACCTTC. Its protein is CASSLVGNGYTF.

The chain links TRBV11-2 to TRBJ2-3; a possible D gene is TRBD1 (5 bases). The germline CDR1 and CDR2 sequences are SGHAT and FQNNGV. This CDR3 region has 12 residues. The V end lost 5 bases, the J end lost 4 bases, and 7 bases lay between the germline ends. Written as DNA, the CDR3 is TGTGCCAGCAGCCCACAGGCAGATACGCAGTATTTT. As protein: CASSPQADTQYF.

This clone was observed a few times. The rearrangement links TRBV11-2 to TRBJ2-4, with D possibly matching TRBD1 (5 bases). The CDR3 is 13 residues long. V shed 5 bases and J shed 7 bases, with 12 bases lying between them. Germline V gives CDR1 SGHAT, CDR2 FQNNGV. This CDR3 is CASSHGGANIQYF. In DNA form, the CDR3 reads TGTGCCAGCAGCCACGGTGGGGCTAACATTCAGTACTTC.